This TCR beta chain is drawn from a study of somatic mutations in cytotoxic T cells in rheumatoid arthritis. Germline CDR1 is MGHRA and CDR2 is YSYEKL. Trimming shortened V by 0 bases and J by 5 bases, and 19 bases separated the two germline ends. The CDR3 totals 17 residues. The table came from immunoSEQ multiplex PCR; TCRdb's copy has only in-frame clones and leaves some out. The data contain about 18,000 clones, approximately 80% of them singletons. The clonotype was recovered from an adult with rheumatoid arthritis. Sequencing used CD8+ T cells sorted from blood. The V gene is TRBV4-1, the J gene TRBJ1-1; D may be TRBD1 (5 bases). DNA for the CDR3: TGCGCCAGCAGCCAAGATGTTTTGGGGGTGAGAGGGACTGAAGCTTTCTTT. It is translated as CASSQDVLGVRGTEAFF.